A single sample is the source of the 4 T cell receptor beta chains below, sequenced in a study of blood T cell repertoires in COVID-19. Profiling relied on immunoSEQ multiplex PCR, and the TCRdb table lists in-frame clones only, not all of them. The table shows over 7,000 clones, with around four fifths occurring only once. Sequencing was done on a sample of peripheral blood. These receptors all come from a human donor in a cohort sampled during active COVID-19.

This clone was seen more than once but under ten times. J is TRBJ2-1 and V is TRBV21-1; the D call of TRBD2 is as the table states it, not checked on the DNA. TRBV21-1 counts as a pseudogene. The CDR3 contains 15 residues. DNA of the CDR3: TGTGCCAGCATCAGGCGGCTGCCGGGGGGGGATGAGCAGTTCTTC. This sequence encodes CASIRRLPGGDEQFF.

This chain links TRBV18 with TRBJ1-5, with 7 positions matching TRBD1. Trimming cost V 6 bases and J 5 bases; bases outside gene matches: 7. This CDR3 has 14 residues. Germline CDR1 is KGHSH and CDR2 is LQKENI. CDR3 sequence: CASSGTVGDQPQHF. DNA of the CDR3: TGTGCCAGCTCGGGGACAGTAGGCGATCAGCCCCAGCATTTT.

The V and J genes are TRBV12-5 and TRBJ2-7; 10 positions agree with TRBD1. This CDR3 is built from 15 residues. V lost 4 bases, J lost 3 bases, and 6 bases stayed unmatched. CDR1 LGHNT and CDR2 FRNRAP come from the germline V gene. The CDR3 sequence is CASGWPRDRGYEQYF. The CDR3 DNA follows: TGTGCTAGTGGTTGGCCCCGGGACAGGGGCTACGAGCAGTACTTC.

The chain has TRBV9 and TRBJ2-1; 7 bases match TRBD1. The CDR3 contains 15 residues. The ends lost 0 bases at V and 5 bases at J; junction bases unmatched: 5. Germline-derived CDR1 and CDR2 are SGDLS and YYNGEE. This chain's CDR3 is CASSVADRDHNEQFF. The CDR3 DNA is TGTGCCAGCAGCGTAGCCGACAGGGACCACAATGAGCAGTTCTTC.